The next 4 T cell receptor beta chains were all read from a single sample in a study of blood T cell repertoires in COVID-19. Assay: immunoSEQ multiplex PCR; the TCRdb copy retains only in-frame clones and omits some. The table shows about 170,000 clones, with 82% occurring only once. The sample was peripheral blood. These receptors all come from a woman in her forties with COVID-19, enrolled during active disease.

The chain has TRBV2 and TRBJ2-5; no firm D call. Trimming removed 4 bases from V and 5 bases from J, with 5 bases in between. CDR3 length: 11 amino acids. The germline V gene has CDR1 SNHLY and CDR2 FYNNEI. CDR3 sequence: CASSGEETQYF. CDR3 nucleotide sequence: TGTGCCAGCAGTGGAGAGGAGACCCAGTACTTC.

This clone turned up a few times. The rearrangement joins TRBV11-2 to TRBJ2-2; 12 bases are a match to TRBD2. CDR1 is SGHAT and CDR2 is FQNNGV in the germline V gene. Unmatched junction bases numbered 10, after V lost 5 bases and J lost 6 bases. This CDR3 has 17 residues. The CDR3 here is CASSGTSGRHGAGELFF. The CDR3 DNA is TGTGCCAGCAGCGGCACTAGCGGGAGGCACGGGGCCGGGGAGCTGTTTTTT.

This chain links TRBV7-9 with TRBJ2-7; 11 nucleotides line up with TRBD2. The CDR3 consists of 14 residues. J was trimmed by 6 bases and V by 5 bases; bases with no gene match: 6. Germline V gene sequence: CDR1 SEHNR, CDR2 FQNEAQ (reference sequence). CDR3 sequence: CASSRLAGGREQYF. The CDR3 DNA reads TGTGCCAGCAGCCGGTTAGCGGGAGGGCGCGAGCAGTACTTC.

This chain uses TRBV27 with TRBJ2-7; maybe TRBD2 (5 bases). Germline-derived CDR1 and CDR2 are MNHEY and SMNVEV (reference sequence). V was clipped by 6 bases and J by 0 bases, with 18 bases between them. The CDR3 covers 16 residues. The CDR3 here is CASRALGIPSSYEQYF. The CDR3, as DNA: TGTGCCAGCAGAGCTCTCGGGATCCCGAGCTCCTACGAGCAGTACTTC.